The T cell receptor beta chain described here comes from a study of T cell responses to AZD1222 COVID-19 vaccine. The CDR3 is 15 amino acids. Germline lookup yields CDR1 SEHNR and CDR2 FQNEAQ (reference sequence). V lost 5 bases and J lost 6; bases outside the gene matches: 10. The repertoire was sequenced with immunoSEQ multiplex PCR; TCRdb's copy has only in-frame clones and lacks some. Here the sample spans some 100,000 clones, roughly nine tenths being singletons. The chain employs TRBV7-9 and TRBJ2-7; 10 bases align to TRBD1. Sequenced material: peripheral blood, taken on day 0 of AZD1222 vaccination. This sequence originates from an adult in good health. The CDR3 reads CASSPFDRGPLEQYF. CDR3 DNA sequence: TGTGCCAGCAGCCCCTTCGACAGGGGGCCCCTCGAGCAGTACTTC.